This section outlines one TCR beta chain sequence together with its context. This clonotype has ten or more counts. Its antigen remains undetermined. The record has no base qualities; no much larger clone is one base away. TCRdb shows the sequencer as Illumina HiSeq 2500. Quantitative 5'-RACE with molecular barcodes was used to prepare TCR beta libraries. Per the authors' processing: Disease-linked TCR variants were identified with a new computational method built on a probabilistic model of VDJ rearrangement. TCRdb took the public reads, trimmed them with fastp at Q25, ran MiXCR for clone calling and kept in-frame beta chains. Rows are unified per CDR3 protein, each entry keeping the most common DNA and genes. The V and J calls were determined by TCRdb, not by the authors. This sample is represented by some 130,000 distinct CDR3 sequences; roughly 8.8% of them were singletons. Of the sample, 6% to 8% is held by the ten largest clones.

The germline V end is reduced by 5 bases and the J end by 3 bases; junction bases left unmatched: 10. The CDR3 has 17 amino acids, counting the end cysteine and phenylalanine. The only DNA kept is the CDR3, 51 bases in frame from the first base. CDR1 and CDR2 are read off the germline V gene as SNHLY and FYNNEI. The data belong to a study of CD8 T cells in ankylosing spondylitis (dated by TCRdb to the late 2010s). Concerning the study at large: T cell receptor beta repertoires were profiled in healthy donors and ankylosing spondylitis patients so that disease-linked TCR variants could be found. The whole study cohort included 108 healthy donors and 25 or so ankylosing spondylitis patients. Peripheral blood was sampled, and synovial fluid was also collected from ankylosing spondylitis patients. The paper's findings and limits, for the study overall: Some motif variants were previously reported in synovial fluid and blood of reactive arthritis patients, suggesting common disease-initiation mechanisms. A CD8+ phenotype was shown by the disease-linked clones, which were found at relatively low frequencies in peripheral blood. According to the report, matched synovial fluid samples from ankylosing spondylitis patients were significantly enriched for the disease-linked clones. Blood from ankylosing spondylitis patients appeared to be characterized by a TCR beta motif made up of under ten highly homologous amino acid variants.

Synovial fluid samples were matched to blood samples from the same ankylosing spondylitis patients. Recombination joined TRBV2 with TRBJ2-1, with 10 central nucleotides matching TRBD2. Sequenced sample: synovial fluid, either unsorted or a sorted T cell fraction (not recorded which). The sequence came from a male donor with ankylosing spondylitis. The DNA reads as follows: TGTGCCAGCAGTAGGACTAGCGGAGGAGGGGACTACAATGAGCAGTTCTTC. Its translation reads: CASSRTSGGGDYNEQFF.